These T cell receptor beta chains were read from a single sample in a study of tumor-infiltrating lymphocytes in primary liver carcinoma. TCRdb reprocessed the multiplex PCR reads via MiXCR and lists one record per CDR3 protein. The sample gives 300,000 to 350,000 distinct CDR3 sequences, about three fifths of which show up once; approximately 15% is in the top ten. The sample consisted of peripheral blood. These receptors were obtained from a woman aged 25-40 years with primary liver carcinoma and hepatitis B virus infection. The CDR3 runs from the conserved cysteine through the conserved F or W. D genes are given only for firm matches. Clone size is given for some rows only: seen once, a few or many times, or a class if the clone is expanded.

j_call d_call v_call clone_size cdr3_aa cdr3_nt
TRBJ2-1 TRBD2 TRBV6-2/TRBV6-3 many CASSYREVSGRASEQFF TGTGCCAGCAGTTACCGGGAAGTGAGCGGGAGGGCCAGTGAGCAGTTCTTC
TRBJ2-3 NA TRBV11-2 many CASSRAGAGEGDTQYF TGTGCCAGCAGCAGGGCGGGGGCGGGAGAAGGAGATACGCAGTATTTT
TRBJ2-7 NA TRBV4-1 many CASSRWVPGTLPSYEQYF TGCGCCAGCAGCCGTTGGGTCCCCGGGACTTTACCTTCCTACGAGCAGTACTTC
TRBJ1-5 NA TRBV12-3/TRBV12-4 NA CAISLTAHQPQHF TGTGCCATCAGTTTAACAGCCCATCAGCCCCAGCATTTT
TRBJ2-2 TRBD1 TRBV29-1 NA CSARTPGQGNTGELSF TGCAGTGCCCGGACCCCGGGACAGGGGAACACCGGGGAGCTGTCTTTT
TRBJ2-2 NA TRBV29-1 many CSVEVANPGELFF TGCAGCGTTGAAGTGGCAAATCCCGGGGAGCTGTTTTTT
TRBJ2-1 NA TRBV4-1 many CASSQDGLLYNEQFF TGCGCCAGCAGCCAAGACGGGCTCCTTTACAATGAGCAGTTCTTC
TRBJ2-3 NA TRBV28 NA CASSLSVVEGPESLTSTDTQYF TGTGCCAGCAGTTTGAGCGTGGTGGAAGGCCCCGAATCCCTAACTAGCACAGATACGCAGTATTTT
TRBJ2-1 NA TRBV14 NA CTSSQDGRVWVTSYNEQFF TGTACCAGCAGCCAAGACGGAAGGGTCTGGGTAACGTCCTACAATGAGCAGTTCTTC
TRBJ2-1 NA TRBV14 few CASSETRIHEQFF TGTGCCAGCAGCGAGACTAGAATTCATGAGCAGTTCTTC
TRBJ2-1 NA TRBV12-3/TRBV12-4 NA CVSSFFGSQSNEQFF TGTGTCAGCAGTTTTTTCGGGTCTCAGAGTAATGAGCAGTTCTTC
TRBJ2-7 NA TRBV6-6 NA CASTPRRDYEQYF TGTGCCAGCACCCCAAGGCGGGACTACGAGCAGTACTTC
TRBJ2-2 TRBD1 TRBV5-6 few CASSLPGQGPTGELFF TGTGCCAGCAGCCTCCCGGGACAGGGACCCACCGGGGAGCTGTTTTTT
TRBJ2-7 NA TRBV6-6 NA CASSTPDSWIYEQYF TGTGCCAGCAGTACCCCGGACAGTTGGATCTACGAGCAGTACTTC
TRBJ2-3 NA TRBV11-3 NA CASTGKFTDTQYF TGTGCCAGCACGGGGAAATTCACAGATACGCAGTATTTT
TRBJ2-7 TRBD2 TRBV11-2 NA CVSTNSGMTYEQYF TGTGTCAGCACCAATAGCGGGATGACTTACGAGCAGTATTTC
TRBJ2-7 TRBD2 TRBV10-2 once CAARAAGGYEQHF TGCGCCGCCAGAGCAGCGGGAGGTTACGAGCAGCACTTC
TRBJ2-7 NA TRBV28 few CASLENNEQYF TGTGCCAGCCTCGAAAACAACGAGCAGTACTTC
TRBJ1-2 NA TRBV6-1 few CASSEAQVGGYTF TGTGCCAGCAGTGAAGCGCAGGTGGGCGGCTACACCTTC
TRBJ1-5 NA TRBV12-3/TRBV12-4 NA CASSAGSNQPQHF TGTGCCAGCAGTGCTGGGAGCAATCAGCCTCAGCATTTT
TRBJ2-1 TRBD2 TRBV11-2 once CASSVSGRFSHNEQFF TGTGCCAGCAGCGTGAGCGGGAGGTTCTCCCACAATGAGCAGTTCTTC
TRBJ2-3 NA TRBV7-9 NA CASSPMDTQYF TGTGCCAGCAGCCCTATGGATACGCAGTATTTT
TRBJ2-6 NA TRBV5-1 NA CASGGGTPHSGANVLTF TGCGCCAGCGGCGGAGGGACACCCCATTCTGGGGCCAACGTCCTGACTTTC
TRBJ2-1 TRBD2 TRBV11-2 many CASSFLAGGRDEQFF TGTGCCAGCAGCTTTTTAGCGGGAGGGCGAGATGAGCAGTTCTTC
TRBJ2-1 NA TRBV11-2 NA CASSPQGAQQFF TGTGCCAGCAGCCCACAAGGGGCACAGCAGTTTTTC
TRBJ2-3 NA TRBV10-3 NA CAISTGTEPGQYF TGTGCCATCAGTACCGGGACGGAACCTGGGCAGTATTTT
TRBJ2-5 TRBD2 TRBV12-3/TRBV12-4 few CASSYRTSGMETQYF TGTGCCAGCAGTTACCGGACTAGCGGGATGGAGACCCAGTACTTC
TRBJ2-1 NA TRBV12-3/TRBV12-4 NA CASSSPLSRNRQFF TGTGCCAGCAGTTCCCCTCTCTCTAGGAATAGGCAGTTCTTC
TRBJ2-5 NA TRBV24-1 NA CATSEGSQETQYF TGTGCCACCAGTGAGGGCAGCCAAGAGACCCAGTACTTC
TRBJ2-1 NA TRBV12-3/TRBV12-4 NA CASSLAGADNEQFF TGTGCCAGCAGTTTAGCCGGGGCTGACAATGAGCAGTTCTTC
TRBJ2-7 NA TRBV12-3/TRBV12-4 few CASSSHRAGSYEQYF TGTGCCAGCAGTTCACATAGGGCAGGCAGCTACGAGCAGTACTTC
TRBJ2-7 TRBD2 TRBV4-2 once CASSHVASGDSYEQYF TGTGCCAGCAGCCACGTGGCTAGCGGTGACTCCTACGAGCAGTACTTC
TRBJ2-3 TRBD2 TRBV6-1 many CAGKREPAEDTQYF TGTGCCGGAAAGCGGGAGCCTGCGGAAGATACGCAGTATTTT
TRBJ2-1 NA TRBV12-3/TRBV12-4 many CASSLLSNEQFF TGTGCCAGCAGTTTATTAAGTAATGAGCAGTTCTTC
TRBJ1-3 NA TRBV6-6 NA CASSTGQNGNTIYF TGTGCCAGCAGTACCGGACAGAATGGAAACACCATATATTTT
TRBJ2-1 NA TRBV7-8 NA CASSFLGGEQFF TGTGCCAGCAGCTTTCTCGGGGGAGAGCAGTTCTTC
TRBJ2-3 NA TRBV18 NA CASSPTRRQSTDTQYF TGTGCCAGCTCACCCACCCGGAGACAGAGCACAGATACGCAGTATTTT
TRBJ2-2 TRBD2 TRBV6-5 many CASRQGLGDTGELFF TGTGCCAGCAGACAAGGACTAGGAGACACCGGGGAGCTGTTTTTT
TRBJ2-3 TRBD2 TRBV29-1 many CSVRTSGSPDTQYF TGCAGCGTTCGGACTAGCGGGTCCCCAGATACGCAGTATTTT
TRBJ2-1 NA TRBV12-5 few CASGPPVVHEQFF TGTGCTAGTGGTCCCCCAGTAGTTCATGAGCAGTTCTTC
TRBJ2-1 NA TRBV28 few CASSLGWSAFHNEQFF TGTGCCAGCAGTTTAGGGTGGAGCGCCTTCCACAATGAGCAGTTCTTC
TRBJ2-2 NA TRBV19 NA CASSVQRNAGELFF TGTGCCAGTAGTGTCCAGAGGAACGCCGGGGAGCTGTTTTTT
TRBJ2-7 NA TRBV5-4 few CASQPSATYDHEQYF TGTGCCAGCCAACCTAGCGCCACCTACGACCACGAGCAGTACTTC
TRBJ2-7 NA TRBV11-1 NA CASSGEDSHYDQYF TGTGCCAGCAGCGGAGAGGACAGCCACTACGACCAGTACTTC
TRBJ2-3 TRBD2 TRBV11-2 many CASSYGTSGITDTQYF TGTGCCAGCAGCTATGGGACTAGCGGGATCACAGATACGCAGTATTTT
TRBJ2-5 NA TRBV11-2 NA CASTPWTTTETQYF TGTGCCAGCACTCCCTGGACGACGACGGAGACCCAGTACTTC
TRBJ2-1 NA TRBV7-8 NA CASSYPTSGHSYNEQFF TGTGCCAGCAGCTATCCCACTAGTGGCCACTCCTACAATGAGCAGTTCTTC
TRBJ2-1 NA TRBV11-2 many CASSPGRSSYNEQFF TGTGCCAGCAGCCCGGGCCGTAGCTCCTACAATGAGCAGTTCTTC
TRBJ2-3 NA TRBV6-1 few CASSESRGGGTDTQYF TGTGCCAGCAGTGAAAGCAGGGGGGGGGGCACAGATACGCAGTATTTT
TRBJ1-1 TRBD1 TRBV6-2/TRBV6-3 NA CASSYSDRGEASF TGTGCCAGCAGTTACTCCGACAGGGGTGAAGCTTCCTTT
TRBJ2-7 TRBD2 TRBV29-1 NA CSVGGEDRIYEQYF TGCAGCGTGGGGGGGGAAGACCGTATATACGAGCAGTACTTC
TRBJ1-1 NA TRBV4-1 many CASSQGENTEAFF TGCGCCAGCAGCCAAGGTGAGAACACTGAAGCTTTCTTT
TRBJ2-3 NA TRBV12-3/TRBV12-4 NA CASSPTGVTQYF TGTGCTAGCAGTCCTACCGGAGTTACGCAGTATTTT
TRBJ2-5 NA TRBV14 NA CASSRGTYPQETQYF TGTGCCAGCAGCCGAGGGACTTACCCACAAGAGACCCAGTACTTC
TRBJ2-1 NA TRBV14 NA CASSQDPNYNEQFF TGTGCCAGCAGCCAAGATCCCAATTACAATGAGCAGTTCTTC
TRBJ1-6 NA TRBV9 NA CASSVTVDPYNSPLHF TGTGCCAGCAGCGTAACAGTGGATCCCTATAATTCACCCCTCCACTTT
TRBJ2-7 TRBD2 TRBV6-6 many CASSWSSGGYEQYF TGTGCCAGCAGTTGGAGTAGCGGGGGCTACGAGCAGTACTTC
TRBJ2-5 NA TRBV7-9 NA CAGTGGRQETQYF TGTGCCGGAACTGGTGGGCGCCAAGAGACCCAGTACTTC
TRBJ2-7 NA TRBV12-3/TRBV12-4 NA CASGPRAGEQYF TGTGCCAGCGGACCCCGGGCGGGCGAGCAGTACTTC